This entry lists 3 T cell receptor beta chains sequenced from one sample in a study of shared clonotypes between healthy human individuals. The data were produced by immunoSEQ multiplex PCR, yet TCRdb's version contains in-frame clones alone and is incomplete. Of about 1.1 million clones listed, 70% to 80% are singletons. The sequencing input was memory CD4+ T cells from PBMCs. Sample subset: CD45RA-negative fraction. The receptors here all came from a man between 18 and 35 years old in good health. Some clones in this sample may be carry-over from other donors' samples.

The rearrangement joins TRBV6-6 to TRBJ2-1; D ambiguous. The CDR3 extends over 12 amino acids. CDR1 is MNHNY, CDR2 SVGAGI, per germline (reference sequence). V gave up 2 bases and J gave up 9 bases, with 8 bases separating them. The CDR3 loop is CASSYHSAEQFF. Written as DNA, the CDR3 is TGTGCCAGCAGTTACCATTCCGCTGAGCAGTTCTTC.

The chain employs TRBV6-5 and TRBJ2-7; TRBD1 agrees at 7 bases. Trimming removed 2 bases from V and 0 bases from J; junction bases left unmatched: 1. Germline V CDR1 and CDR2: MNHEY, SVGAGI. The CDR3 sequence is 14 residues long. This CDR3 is CASSYGQDSYEQYF. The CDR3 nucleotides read TGTGCCAGCAGTTACGGACAGGACTCCTACGAGCAGTACTTC.

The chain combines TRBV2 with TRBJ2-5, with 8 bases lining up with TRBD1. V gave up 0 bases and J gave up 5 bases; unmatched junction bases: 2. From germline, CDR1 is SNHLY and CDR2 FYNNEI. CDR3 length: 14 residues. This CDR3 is CASSEAQGAETQYF. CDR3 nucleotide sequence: TGTGCCAGCAGTGAAGCCCAGGGGGCGGAGACCCAGTACTTC.